This T cell receptor (beta chain) stems from a study of T cell clones after liver transplantation. At the level of the study: Post-transplant blood was tracked for graft-donor-reactive T cell clones identified in a pre-transplant mixed lymphocyte reaction. Blood was drawn pre-transplant, before withdrawal, and after full or failed withdrawal. Findings of the study overall: Conclusions were preliminary, with small, heterogeneous patient groups.

V dropped 7 bases and J dropped 5; count of bases not matched to a gene: 15. Germline-derived CDR1 and CDR2 are SGHNT and YYREEE (reference sequence). The CDR3 extends over 17 amino acids. Details on this clone: The antigen remains unidentified.

Sorting of unstimulated PBMCs yielded separate CD3+CD4+ and CD3+CD8+ fractions. Produced via immunoSEQ multiplex PCR; TCRdb's table is partial and in-frame only. The data contain some 45,000 clones, roughly 86% of them singletons. The origin of this receptor is a human patient who received a liver transplant. Some of the T cells might come from the graft donor. The sequencing here drew on CD4+ T cells from blood, taken 24 months after liver transplant. The chain links TRBV5-4 to TRBJ2-2; 9 nucleotides agree with TRBD1. CDR3 nucleotide sequence: TGTGCCAGCTATACGGGGGCCGGGACAGGGAGAACCGGGGAGCTGTTTTTT. Its protein product is CASYTGAGTGRTGELFF.